A single sample is the source of the 23 T cell receptor beta chains below, sequenced in a study of blood T cell repertoires in COVID-19. Produced via immunoSEQ multiplex PCR; TCRdb's table is partial and in-frame only. The sample has 140,000 to 150,000 clones; 75% to 85% are singletons. Sequences were obtained from peripheral blood. The receptors come from a man in his 60s with active or convalescent COVID-19.

CDR3: CASSSRGVNEQYF. CDR3 sequence (DNA): TGTGCCAGCAGTAGTAGGGGCGTCAACGAGCAGTACTTC. The chain couples TRBV6-2 or TRBV6-3 to TRBJ2-7; TRBD1 might be the D (5 bases). The CDR3 runs to 13 residues. The ends were cut back, 5 bases at V and 5 bases at J, with 13 bases in the middle. CDR1 MNHEY and CDR2 SVGEGT come from the germline V gene.

This chain connects TRBV7-8 to TRBJ1-3; 9 bases map to TRBD1. The V and J ends lost 5 bases and 2 bases, in that order; junction bases with no gene match: 7. Germline lookup yields CDR1 SGHVS and CDR2 FQNEAQ. This CDR3 contains 16 residues. The DNA for the CDR3 is TGTGCCAGCAGCCGGGACAGGGTAGCGACTGGAAACACCATATATTTT. Its translation is CASSRDRVATGNTIYF.

V usage is TRBV7-9 and J usage is TRBJ2-3; 8 bases line up with TRBD2. Germline CDR1 and CDR2: SEHNR and FQNEAQ (reference sequence). Losses at the gene ends were 0 bases for V and 0 bases for J; bases not matched to a gene: 5. This CDR3 is built from 17 residues. CDR3 DNA: TGTGCCAGCAGCTTAGCGCTTGGGACTAGAAGCACAGATACGCAGTATTTT. Amino acids: CASSLALGTRSTDTQYF.

The genes are TRBV11-2 and TRBJ2-1, with 7 bases aligning to TRBD1. Germline CDR1 SGHAT, CDR2 FQNNGV. This CDR3 contains 13 residues. V lost 5 bases and J lost 7; bases outside the gene matches: 5. The CDR3 coding sequence is TGTGCCAGCAGCCGTGACAGGGCTAATGAGCAGTTCTTC. This gives the protein CASSRDRANEQFF.

The V gene is TRBV27, the J gene TRBJ2-7; maybe TRBD1 (5 bases). V was pared by 7 bases and J by 2 bases, with 15 bases between. The CDR3 loop spans 14 amino acids. CDR1 MNHEY and CDR2 SMNVEV come from the germline V gene (reference sequence). CDR3 loop: CASKPGIFTYEQYF. In DNA, the CDR3 is TGTGCCAGCAAACCAGGGATTTTTACCTACGAGCAGTACTTC.

The V gene is TRBV15, the J gene TRBJ2-7, with 10 bases identical to TRBD2. This CDR3 contains 15 residues. Germline values: CDR1 LNHNV, CDR2 YYDKDF (reference sequence). With 0 bases clipped from V and 7 bases from J, the junction kept 6 bases outside the gene matches. The CDR3 nucleotides are TGTGCCACCAGCAGAGACCTAGCGGGGGACGGGGAGCAGTACTTC. This gives the protein CATSRDLAGDGEQYF.

The chain employs TRBV7-2 and TRBJ2-3; 10 positions agree with TRBD2. Germline V CDR1 and CDR2: SGHTA, FQGNSA. V lost 3 bases to trimming and J lost 2 bases; unmatched junction nucleotides: 8. The CDR3 runs 17 residues. The CDR3 DNA follows: TGTGCCAGCAGCTTCCATGCGGGGACTAGCGACACAGATACGCAGTATTTT. This encodes CASSFHAGTSDTDTQYF.

The gene calls are TRBV27 and TRBJ2-1, with TRBD1 matching 7 bases. From germline, CDR1 is MNHEY and CDR2 SMNVEV (reference sequence). Trimming at V came to 1 base and at J to 7 bases, leaving 10 bases not matched to a gene. The CDR3 consists of 16 residues. CDR3 region: CASSLYGQVEENEQFF. The CDR3 bases are TGTGCCAGCAGTTTATACGGACAGGTGGAGGAAAATGAGCAGTTCTTC.

V usage is TRBV7-9 and J usage is TRBJ2-1, with 12 bases lining up with TRBD2. V lost 6 bases and J lost 4; bases outside the gene matches: 4. Germline V gives CDR1 SEHNR, CDR2 FQNEAQ (reference sequence). CDR3 length: 15 residues. This CDR3 is CASSRGLAGYNEQFF. In DNA form, the CDR3 reads TGTGCCAGCAGTCGCGGACTAGCGGGGTACAATGAGCAGTTCTTC.

This clone was recorded a few times. V gene TRBV7-3 combines with J gene TRBJ2-7; possible D gene TRBD2, 6 bases. Between the trimmed V and J ends, which lost 6 bases and 6 bases, there was a span of 15 bases. The CDR3 has 13 residues. CDR1 SGHTA and CDR2 FQGTGA come from the germline V gene. For the CDR3, the DNA is TGTGCCAGCAGTTTGACCCCGGAGGGCGAGCAGTACTTC. Protein sequence: CASSLTPEGEQYF.

This chain uses TRBV24-1 with TRBJ1-5, with D uncertain. Trimming removed 5 bases at V and 4 bases at J, with 11 bases between. The germline gives CDR1 KGHDR, CDR2 SFDVKD. This CDR3 is built from 14 residues. CDR3 in DNA: TGTGCCACCAGTGTGGGCAGGCAAAATCAGCCCCAGCATTTT. Its translation is CATSVGRQNQPQHF.

The chain links TRBV2 to TRBJ1-2, with D perhaps TRBD1 (5 bases). Trimming took 0 bases from V and 8 from J, leaving 16 bases between them. The CDR3 is 15 amino acids. Germline CDR1 is SNHLY and CDR2 is FYNNEI. CDR3 amino acids: CASSEASQGYSGYTF. CDR3 DNA sequence: TGTGCCAGCAGTGAAGCGTCTCAGGGTTACAGCGGCTACACCTTC.

This clone was seen a single time. The chain links TRBV28 to TRBJ2-5; maybe TRBD1 (6 bases). Deletions cut 7 bases from V and 5 bases from J, with 20 bases between. The CDR3 is 15 residues long. The germline gives CDR1 MDHEN, CDR2 SYDVKM. The chain's CDR3 is CASMKGQRGLETQYF. Here the CDR3 DNA reads TGTGCCAGCATGAAAGGACAGCGAGGGTTGGAGACCCAGTACTTC.

This chain joins TRBV30 and TRBJ1-2; 7 bases agree with TRBD1. Unmatched junction bases numbered 7, after V lost 2 bases and J lost 7 bases. The CDR3 is 13 amino acids. Per the germline V gene, CDR1 is GTSNPN and CDR2 is SVGIG (reference sequence). The CDR3 is CAWSSTGLGGYTF. CDR3 sequence (DNA): TGTGCCTGGAGTTCGACAGGGTTAGGTGGCTACACCTTC.

This clone was seen just once. Here the CDR3 reads CASSSTGENIQYF. CDR3 DNA: TGTGCCAGCAGTTCCACAGGGGAAAACATTCAGTACTTC. The V call is TRBV28, the J call TRBJ2-4, with 7 bases aligning to TRBD1. In germline, CDR1 is MDHEN, CDR2 SYDVKM. There are 13 residues in the CDR3. With 4 bases clipped from V and 5 bases from J, the junction kept 2 bases outside the gene matches.

The chain carries TRBV10-1 and TRBJ1-6; a possible D gene is TRBD1 (6 bases). V was cut by 10 bases and J by 7 bases, with 20 bases left in between. Germline V CDR1 and CDR2: WNHNN, SYGVQD (reference sequence). The length of the CDR3 is 15 residues. CDR3 amino acids: CATNRVRVWNSPLHF. CDR3 sequence (DNA): TGCGCCACGAACAGGGTCAGAGTTTGGAATTCACCCCTCCACTTT.

This clone has only a few counts. The rearrangement joins TRBV12-2 to TRBJ2-7; the DNA was not compared with TRBD2, the D call given in the table. TRBV12-2 is annotated as a pseudogene. There are 17 residues in the CDR3. CDR3 amino acids: CASRLPNLAWSSYEQYF. CDR3 DNA: TGTGCAAGTCGCTTACCGAATCTAGCGTGGAGCTCCTACGAGCAGTACTTC.

The chain combines TRBV11-2 with TRBJ2-3, with a possible D match to TRBD2 (6 bases). V lost 5 bases, J lost 0 bases, and 15 bases lay in between. Germline CDR1 reads SGHAT; CDR2 reads FQNNGV. The CDR3 has 16 residues. The CDR3 loop reads CASSPTRAGSTDTQYF. In nucleotides, the CDR3 is TGTGCCAGCAGCCCGACCCGTGCGGGGAGCACAGATACGCAGTATTTT.

The V and J genes are TRBV3-1 (or the pseudogene TRBV3-2) and TRBJ2-5; 11 bases are a match to TRBD2. The CDR3 spans 17 residues. The V gene end was trimmed by 5 bases and the J gene end by 1 base; junction bases not matched to a gene: 9. Germline V gene lookup returns CDR1 LGHDT and CDR2 YNNKEL (reference sequence). CDR3 nucleotides: TGTGCCAGCAGCTTCCTCTCCGGGACTAGCGGCCAAGAGACCCAGTACTTC. This encodes CASSFLSGTSGQETQYF.

The chain uses TRBV14 and TRBJ2-6, with D maybe TRBD2 (6 bases). Trimming left V 1 base short and J 0 bases short, with 13 bases between. CDR1 is SGHDN, CDR2 FVKESK, per germline. The CDR3 runs to 18 residues. The CDR3 sequence is CASSQVGLAPSGANVLTF. CDR3 DNA: TGTGCCAGCAGCCAAGTGGGACTGGCACCCTCTGGGGCCAACGTCCTGACTTTC.

The genes are TRBV2 and TRBJ2-2; 7 bases map to TRBD1. J was trimmed by 9 bases and V by 1 base; bases with no gene match: 8. Germline assignment: CDR1 SNHLY and CDR2 FYNNEI. This CDR3 spans 15 amino acids. The CDR3 bases are TGTGCCAGCAGTGAAGGACAGGGACAAAGAAGGGAGCTGTTTTTT. Residues: CASSEGQGQRRELFF.

This clone was detected only once. The rearrangement links TRBV5-4 to TRBJ2-1, with 8 bases fitting TRBD1. The V gene's germline CDR1 is SGHNT and CDR2 YYREEE (reference sequence). Germline trimming cut 4 bases from V and 4 bases from J; bases unmatched to any gene: 16. The CDR3 runs to 18 residues. Here the CDR3 reads CASSPEIPRDRRYNEQFF. The CDR3 bases are TGTGCCAGCAGCCCAGAGATCCCCCGGGACAGGAGATACAATGAGCAGTTCTTC.

The J gene is TRBJ1-1, the V gene TRBV12-3 or TRBV12-4; a weak D match, TRBD1 (6 bases). The CDR3 extends over 13 amino acids. V shed 2 bases and J shed 7 bases, with 11 bases lying between them. CDR3 amino acids: CASSLRDIVEAFF. CDR3 nucleotides: TGTGCCAGCAGTTTAAGGGACATCGTTGAAGCTTTCTTT.